The sequence of this TCR beta chain was determined in a study of shared clonotypes between healthy human individuals. Germline V gene lookup returns CDR1 SGHRS and CDR2 YFSETQ. Losses at the gene ends were 9 bases for V and 5 bases for J; bases not matched to a gene: 23. The CDR3 is 18 residues long. Methods used by the authors: ImmunoSEQ sequences covered only the junction and lacked quality scores; filtering therefore differed. Sequenced by immunoSEQ multiplex PCR; TCRdb stores in-frame clones only, minus some. V and J calls and clone size are as listed in that table; D and trimming were resolved from the DNA. The data show 550,000 to 850,000 clones, with 72% seen just once and 1.8% held by the top ten. Study-wide points: Collection of samples was limited to blood; tissue repertoires likely differ. When compared with the clonotypes that were shared by all four sorted-subset donors, the non-shared clonotypes turned out to have lower generation probabilities.

A note on this clone: Its antigen remains unidentified.

The chain combines TRBV5-1 with TRBJ2-5, with 9 bases identical to TRBD2. Sequencing input: memory CD4+ T cells sorted from blood. Specified subset: CD45RA-negative fraction. The clonotype was recovered from a woman aged 25 to 39 in good health. The CDR3 spells CATPRALGTSQRWETQYF. The CDR3 DNA follows: TGCGCCACCCCCCGTGCCTTAGGGACTAGCCAAAGGTGGGAGACCCAGTACTTC.